This is a list of T cell receptor beta chains from one sample in a study of T cells after yellow fever vaccination. TCRdb ran MiXCR on the 5' RACE reads and lists one entry per CDR3 protein. The sample has 300,000 to 350,000 distinct CDR3 sequences, 8% to 9.5% seen once. Specimen: PBMCs, collected around 45 days after the first yellow fever vaccination. All receptors derive from a man between 18 and 29 years old who received the YFV17D yellow fever vaccine. The CDR3 runs from the conserved cysteine through the conserved F or W. A D gene is named only where the DNA matches it firmly. Clone size is shown for a subset of rows, as once, few, many or a class of expanded clone.

>NA|TRBV12-3/TRBV12-4|TRBJ2-2|NA
TGTGCCAGCAGTCCTCCCACCAGGGATGCGAACACCGGGGAGCTGTTTTTT
CASSPPTRDANTGELFF
>NA|TRBV6-5|TRBJ2-1|NA
TGTGCCAGCAGTTACCGGGACAACTACAATGAGCAGTTCTTC
CASSYRDNYNEQFF
>many|TRBV11-2|TRBJ1-1|NA
TGTGCCAGCAGCTTTGTTCGCCGGAACACTGAAGCTTTCTTT
CASSFVRRNTEAFF
>many|TRBV7-2|TRBJ2-6|NA
TGTGCCAGCAGTGGTTATTCCGGGGCCAACGTCCTGACTTTC
CASSGYSGANVLTF
>NA|TRBV28|TRBJ2-1|TRBD1
TGTGCCAGCAGGGCACAGGGGACCTACAATGAGCAGTTCTTC
CASRAQGTYNEQFF
>NA|TRBV19|TRBJ2-4|NA
TGTGCCAGTAGTATAGGGGGCCGGGCCAAAAACATTCAGTACTTC
CASSIGGRAKNIQYF
>many|TRBV20-1|TRBJ1-6|NA
TGCAGTGCCAGGCCTCTGGGTGGCCGGAATTCACCCCTCCACTTT
CSARPLGGRNSPLHF
>few|TRBV5-6|TRBJ1-4|TRBD1
TGTGCCAGCAGCTCCACCGACAGGGCGGGTAATGAAAAACTGTTTTTT
CASSSTDRAGNEKLFF
>NA|TRBV19|TRBJ1-3|NA
TGTGCCAGTAGTCCCGACCCGTCGGGGACTGGAAACACCATATATTTT
CASSPDPSGTGNTIYF
>few|TRBV20-1|TRBJ1-2|NA
TGCAGTCCCAGGATGGATCATGGCTACACCTTC
CSPRMDHGYTF
>NA|TRBV27|TRBJ2-5|TRBD2
TGTGCCAGCAGTTCACCCGGGACTAGCGGGGGGGAAGAGACCCAGTACTTC
CASSSPGTSGGEETQYF
>many|TRBV7-2|TRBJ2-1|TRBD2
TGTGCCAGCAGCCGCCGGGGGGACTCCTACAATGAGCAGTTCTTC
CASSRRGDSYNEQFF
>few|TRBV9|TRBJ2-7|NA
TGTGCCAGCAGCGAGGCCCCCCACTACGAGCAGTACTTC
CASSEAPHYEQYF
>few|TRBV20-1|TRBJ2-1|NA
TGCAGTGCTATTCTCGGGGACTACAATGAGCAGTTCTTC
CSAILGDYNEQFF
>few|TRBV29-1|TRBJ2-1|TRBD2
TGCAGCGTTGGGGCTAGCGGCACTTACAATGAGCAGTTCTTC
CSVGASGTYNEQFF
>many|TRBV12-3/TRBV12-4|TRBJ1-1|NA
TGTGCCAGCAGTTTATTGGTCGGGTCGAACACTGAAGCTTTCTTT
CASSLLVGSNTEAFF
>NA|TRBV5-1|TRBJ2-2|NA
TGCGCCAGCAGTCAGGGGGGCCGTGGGAGCACCGGGGAGCTGTTTTTT
CASSQGGRGSTGELFF
>few|TRBV12-3/TRBV12-4|TRBJ1-5|NA
TGTGCCAGCAGTGGGACGGCTTGGGGGCCCCAGCATTTT
CASSGTAWGPQHF
>NA|TRBV12-3/TRBV12-4|TRBJ2-5|TRBD2
TGTGCCAGCAGTTTAGATGGCGGGGGAGTCGAGACCCAGTACTTC
CASSLDGGGVETQYF
>many|TRBV4-3|TRBJ1-6|NA
TGCGCCAGCAGCCAAAGGGATGGGGGTCGGTCACCCCTCCACTTT
CASSQRDGGRSPLHF
>NA|TRBV13|TRBJ2-5|TRBD2
TGTGCCAGCAGCTTTCTCGCGAGGTTCCGGACTAGCGGGCCCGTGATTCAAGAGACCCAGTACTTC
CASSFLARFRTSGPVIQETQYF
>NA|TRBV6-2/TRBV6-3|TRBJ2-7|TRBD2
TGTGCCAGCAGTACCCAGGGCGGGGGAATCTCGGAGCAGTACTTC
CASSTQGGGISEQYF
>few|TRBV6-5|TRBJ1-4|NA
TGTGCCAGCAGTTACTGGGCTAATGAAAAACTGTTTTTT
CASSYWANEKLFF
>NA|TRBV6-5|TRBJ1-6|NA
TGTGCCAGCAGTTACGGTGTCTCGGCTATGAATTCACCCCTCCACTTT
CASSYGVSAMNSPLHF
>few|TRBV7-3|TRBJ1-1|NA
TGTGCCAGCAAGGAGACCCCGAACACTGAAGCTTTCTTT
CASKETPNTEAFF
>few|TRBV4-2|TRBJ2-5|NA
TGTGCCAGCAGCCAAGGGCTCTCCGAGACCCAGTACTTC
CASSQGLSETQYF
>NA|TRBV5-4|TRBJ2-7|NA
TGTGCCAGGGGCTCGGGGGTCCTCTACTACGAGCAGTACTTC
CARGSGVLYYEQYF
>few|TRBV5-1|TRBJ2-5|NA
TGCGCCAGCACCACGGACCGAGAAGAGACCCAGTACTTC
CASTTDREETQYF
>few|TRBV5-1|TRBJ2-3|TRBD2
TGCGCCAGCCACGCGGGGGACTCCACAGATACGCAGTATTTT
CASHAGDSTDTQYF
>few|TRBV6-6|TRBJ2-3|TRBD1
TGTGCCAGCATCCGACAGGGAGCAGATACGCAGTATTTT
CASIRQGADTQYF
>few|TRBV4-1|TRBJ1-6|NA
TGCGCCAGCAGCCTAAAGGGAGGGTATAATTCACCCCTCCACTTT
CASSLKGGYNSPLHF
>NA|TRBV7-9|TRBJ2-2|TRBD2
TGTGCCAGCAGCCCGTGGGGGGGAGTTCGTACCGGGAAGCTGTTTTTT
CASSPWGGVRTGKLFF
>NA|TRBV18|TRBJ2-1|NA
TGTGCCAGCTCACCTCCAGGACTGAACATAGAGCAGTTCTTC
CASSPPGLNIEQFF
>NA|TRBV30|TRBJ2-2|TRBD1
TGTGCCTGGGGGACAGGGACGGCCGGGGAGCTGTTTTTT
CAWGTGTAGELFF
>NA|TRBV29-1|TRBJ2-5|NA
TGCAGCGTGACTTCTATAGAGGAAGAGACCCAGTACTTC
CSVTSIEEETQYF
>NA|TRBV7-2|TRBJ1-1|NA
TGTGCCAGCAGCCTTTACCTTCAGGGCACTGAAGCTTTCTTT
CASSLYLQGTEAFF
>few|TRBV29-1|TRBJ2-7|NA
TGCAGCGTTGATTGGACTGGGACCTACGAGCAGTACTTC
CSVDWTGTYEQYF
>NA|TRBV5-1|TRBJ1-2|NA
TGCGCCAGCAGCTTGGAGTACAGAGTGAGTGGCTACACCTTC
CASSLEYRVSGYTF
>NA|TRBV7-2|TRBJ2-5|NA
TGTGCCAGCAGCCCCCACGGTTTCGACAGAGGGTCGGCGACCCAGTACTTC
CASSPHGFDRGSATQYF
>NA|TRBV4-1|TRBJ2-5|TRBD2
TGCGCCAGCAGCCAAGCCGGGACTAGCTTGTTAGAGACCCAGTACTTC
CASSQAGTSLLETQYF
>NA|TRBV20-1|TRBJ1-1|NA
TGCAGTGCTAGCAACACAAGGAACACTGAAGCTTTCTTT
CSASNTRNTEAFF
>few|TRBV7-9|TRBJ2-1|NA
TGTGCCAGCAGCTCCACTCTCTCCTACAATGAGCAGTTCTTC
CASSSTLSYNEQFF
>NA|TRBV7-2|TRBJ2-3|TRBD1
TGTGCCAGCAGCCCCGGGGCAGGGGGTCCAGATACGCAGTATTTT
CASSPGAGGPDTQYF
>once|TRBV7-6|TRBJ2-7|NA
TGTGCCAGCAGCTTAGGTGCAGACACCTACGAGCAGTACTTC
CASSLGADTYEQYF
>many|TRBV4-1|TRBJ2-3|TRBD2
TGCGCCAGCAGCCAAGTGGGACTAGCGAGTACAGATACGCAGTATTTT
CASSQVGLASTDTQYF
>NA|TRBV5-6|TRBJ2-1|NA
TGTGCCAGCAGCTTGGGGCAGGGGGGACCCTCCTACAATGAGCAGTTCTTC
CASSLGQGGPSYNEQFF
>NA|TRBV11-2|TRBJ2-5|NA
TGTGCCAGCAGTCCCTTTGGGGGACTCTCCCAAGAGACCCAGTACTTC
CASSPFGGLSQETQYF
>many|TRBV29-1|TRBJ1-1|NA
TGCAGCGTTGGAGGATTCACTGAAGCTTTCTTT
CSVGGFTEAFF
>many|TRBV6-5|TRBJ2-3|NA
TGTGCCAGCAGCTACGGCCAAACCGGGACCAGCACAGATACGCAGTATTTT
CASSYGQTGTSTDTQYF
>NA|TRBV5-1|TRBJ2-2|NA
TGCGCCAGTACCGCTGCCGACAGCAGTCCAAACACCGGGGAGCTGTTTTTT
CASTAADSSPNTGELFF
>many|TRBV27|TRBJ2-1|NA
TGTGCCAGCACCCTACTAGGAACCAATGAGCAGTTCTTC
CASTLLGTNEQFF
>NA|TRBV4-1|TRBJ1-5|NA
TGCGCCAGCAGCCAGGGGGCCAGCGCTAATCAGCCCCAGCATTTT
CASSQGASANQPQHF
>NA|TRBV28|TRBJ1-2|NA
TGTGCCACCCTATCCGGGGACAATCATGGCTACACCTTC
CATLSGDNHGYTF
>few|TRBV20-1|TRBJ2-2|TRBD2
TGCAGTGCTAGTCCGAGCGGGAGGAACGGGGAGCTGTTTTTT
CSASPSGRNGELFF
>few|TRBV2|TRBJ2-5|NA
TGTGCCACCGTAGGCGGGGGCGAGCGTATCACCCAGTACTTC
CATVGGGERITQYF
>many|TRBV4-3|TRBJ1-1|NA
TGCGCCAGCAGCCAAAAGAGGGAAACAAGCTTGAACACTGAAGCTTTCTTT
CASSQKRETSLNTEAFF
>NA|TRBV4-1|TRBJ2-3|NA
TGCGCCAGCAGCCAAGATCCCGTCTGGAGCACAGATACGCAGTATTTT
CASSQDPVWSTDTQYF
>few|TRBV5-4|TRBJ1-2|NA
TGTGCCAGCAGCTCCCAGGGACTAAACTATGGCTACACCTTC
CASSSQGLNYGYTF
>many|TRBV7-9|TRBJ2-7|TRBD1
TGTGCCAGCAGCAACTGGGACAGTCCCTACGAGCAGTACTTC
CASSNWDSPYEQYF
>few|TRBV6-1|TRBJ1-2|TRBD1
TGTGCCAGCAACCCAAGATCCGGGACAGGGAACTACTATGGCTACACCTTC
CASNPRSGTGNYYGYTF